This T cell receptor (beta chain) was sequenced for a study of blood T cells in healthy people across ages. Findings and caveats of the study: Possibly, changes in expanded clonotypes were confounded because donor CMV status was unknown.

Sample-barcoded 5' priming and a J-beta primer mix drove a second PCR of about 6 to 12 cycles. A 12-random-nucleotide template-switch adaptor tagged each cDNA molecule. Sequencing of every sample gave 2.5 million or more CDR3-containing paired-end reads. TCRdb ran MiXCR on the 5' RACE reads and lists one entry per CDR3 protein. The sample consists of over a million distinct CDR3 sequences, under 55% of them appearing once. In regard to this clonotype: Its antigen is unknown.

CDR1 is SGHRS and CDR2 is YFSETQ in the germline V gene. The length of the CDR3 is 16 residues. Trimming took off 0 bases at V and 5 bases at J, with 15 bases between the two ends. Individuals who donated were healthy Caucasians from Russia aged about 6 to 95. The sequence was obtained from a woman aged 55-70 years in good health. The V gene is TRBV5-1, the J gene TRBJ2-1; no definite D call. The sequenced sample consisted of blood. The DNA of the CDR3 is TGCGCCAGCAGCTTGGGGGCGGAGACCACTAACAATGAGCAGTTCTTC. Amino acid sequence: CASSLGAETTNNEQFF. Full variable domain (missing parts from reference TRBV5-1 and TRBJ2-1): KAGVTQTPRYLIKTRGQQVTLSCSPISGHRSVSWYQQTPGQGLQFLFEYFSETQRNKGNFPGRFSGRQFSNSRSEMNVSTLELGDSALYLCASSLGAETTNNEQFFGPGTRLTVL.